The 19 T cell receptor beta chains in this list originate from one sample, sequenced in a study of T cells in Graves' hyperthyroidism and ophthalmopathy. Researchers amplified the TCR beta CDR3 regions from RNA transcripts. First-round RT-PCR of the TCR CDR3 relied on the HTBI primer set. TCRdb fed the multiplex PCR reads into MiXCR, producing one record per CDR3 protein. This sample has about half a million distinct CDR3 sequences; 24% occur once, and the top ten carry 11%. Material: blood. The receptors come from a woman aged 25-40 years with Graves' ophthalmopathy.

This clonotype was seen repeatedly, ten times or more. The J gene is TRBJ1-2, the V gene TRBV2, with 9 nucleotides matching TRBD1. The CDR3 totals 16 residues. V lost 5 bases, J lost 5 bases, and 12 bases stayed unmatched. Germline V CDR1 and CDR2: SNHLY, FYNNEI. The CDR3 DNA follows: TGTGCCAGCAGTCCCGGAGGGACAGGGTTGAAGTATGGCTACACCTTC. Protein: CASSPGGTGLKYGYTF.

The genes are TRBV12-3 or TRBV12-4 and TRBJ1-5; 8 nucleotides agree with TRBD1. After removal of 4 bases from V and 11 bases from J, the junction contained 10 bases not matched to a gene. This CDR3 is built from 14 residues. CDR3 residues: CASSSRTGLEAQHF. The CDR3 bases are TGTGCCAGCAGTTCCCGGACAGGGCTGGAGGCCCAGCATTTT.

The CDR3 DNA reads as TGCGCCAGCAGTCCCAGGGACAGCCAAATCCAAGAGACCCAGTACTTC. It is translated as CASSPRDSQIQETQYF. The rearrangement joins TRBV4-1 to TRBJ2-5; TRBD1 matches at 7 bases. The CDR3 loop spans 16 amino acids. With 6 bases clipped from V and 1 base from J, the junction kept 11 bases outside the gene matches. The germline V gene encodes CDR1 MGHRA and CDR2 YSYEKL.

The chain carries TRBV6-4 and TRBJ1-2, with no clear D. CDR3 size: 12 residues. Looked up from germline, CDR1 is MRHNA and CDR2 is SNTAGT. Trimming left V 5 bases short and J 8 bases short, with 12 bases between. CDR3: CASSYWGDGYTF. The CDR3 DNA reads as TGTGCCAGCAGTTACTGGGGAGACGGCTACACCTTC.

This clonotype was picked up many times. The chain recombines TRBV5-1 with TRBJ2-5, with a tentative D call TRBD1 (6 bases). The germline V gene has CDR1 SGHRS and CDR2 YFSETQ. V was pared by 3 bases and J by 0 bases, with 9 bases between. CDR3 size: 14 residues. The CDR3 nucleotides read TGCGCCAGCAGCTATGACAGGCACCAAGAGACCCAGTACTTC. Translated, it gives CASSYDRHQETQYF.

This clonotype has at least ten counts. The J gene is TRBJ2-5, the V gene TRBV20-1, with a possible D match to TRBD2 (6 bases). The CDR3 has 13 amino acids. Germline values: CDR1 DFQATT, CDR2 SNEGSKA (reference sequence). Trimming left V 5 bases short and J 5 bases short, with 15 bases between. CDR3 sequence (DNA): TGCAGTGCTCGGACGTCCGCGGGGGAGACCCAGTACTTC. Translation gives CSARTSAGETQYF.

This clonotype was seen repeatedly, ten times or more. The chain employs TRBV15 and TRBJ2-7; D is uncertain. The germline gives CDR1 LNHNV, CDR2 YYDKDF (reference sequence). The CDR3 has 14 residues. V was trimmed by 1 base and J by 3 bases, leaving 10 bases between them. The CDR3, as DNA: TGTGCCACCAGCAGAGTGGCCGGGTTCTACGAGCAGTACTTC. Protein product: CATSRVAGFYEQYF.

This clonotype was found many times. The chain uses TRBV12-3 or TRBV12-4 and TRBJ1-5; TRBD1 is a possible D gene (6 bases). CDR3 size: 14 residues. V dropped 2 bases and J dropped 5 bases, with 10 bases sitting between them. In DNA, the CDR3 is TGTGCCAGCAGTTTACTAGGGGGGCATCAGCCCCAGCATTTT. This encodes CASSLLGGHQPQHF.

This clonotype occurred many times. The chain has TRBV27 and TRBJ1-5; D gene unclear. The CDR3 totals 11 residues. V shed 8 bases and J shed 5 bases, with 7 bases lying between them. From germline, CDR1 is MNHEY and CDR2 SMNVEV (reference sequence). CDR3 protein: CASGDYQPQHF. The CDR3 region has the DNA TGTGCCAGCGGGGATTATCAGCCCCAGCATTTT.

In its sample, this clonotype was seen many times. The chain employs TRBV20-1 and TRBJ2-7, with TRBD1 identical over 9 bases. J was trimmed by 4 bases and V by 3 bases; bases with no gene match: 7. CDR3 length: 14 amino acids. Germline CDR1 and CDR2: DFQATT and SNEGSKA (reference sequence). The CDR3 bases are TGCAGTGCTAGTTCCGGACAGGGGATTTACGAGCAGTACTTC. It codes for CSASSGQGIYEQYF.

Ten or more counts support this clonotype. The rearrangement joins TRBV7-2 to TRBJ1-5, with D unresolved. Germline CDR1 is SGHTA and CDR2 is FQGNSA. The CDR3 has 15 amino acids. Trimming cost V 4 bases and J 4 bases, with 14 bases left between them. CDR3 in DNA: TGTGCCAGCAGCTCCCTGGATTGGGGAAATCAGCCCCAGCATTTT. Protein product: CASSSLDWGNQPQHF.

This clonotype was counted at least ten times. The CDR3 DNA follows: TGTGCCAGCAGCTCGTACAGGGGATACGAGCAGTACTTC. This translates into CASSSYRGYEQYF. The chain couples TRBV5-5 to TRBJ2-7, with 7 bases fitting TRBD1. Trimming at V came to 3 bases and at J to 4 bases, leaving 4 bases not matched to a gene. This CDR3 has 13 residues. In germline, CDR1 is SGHKS, CDR2 YYEKEE (reference sequence).

This clonotype showed up many times. The rearrangement uses TRBV6-5 and TRBJ1-2; a weak D match, TRBD1 (6 bases). The CDR3 runs to 16 residues. Trimming took 3 bases from V and 2 from J, leaving 16 bases between them. Germline assignment: CDR1 MNHEY and CDR2 SVGAGI. The CDR3 spells CASSYSPTGPNYGYTF. DNA for the CDR3: TGTGCCAGCAGTTATTCTCCGACAGGCCCAAACTATGGCTACACCTTC.

The CDR3 region is CASSSDGETQYF. The CDR3 region has the DNA TGTGCCAGCAGCTCGGATGGGGAGACCCAGTACTTC. The V call is TRBV12-3 or TRBV12-4, the J call TRBJ2-5, with D unresolved. Trimming took 6 bases from V and 5 from J, leaving 10 bases between them. The length of the CDR3 is 12 residues.

This clonotype showed up many times. CDR3 coding DNA: TGTGCCTTGCAGGGCCCGCACAGGGGTTCCCCTTTAAACTATGGCTACACCTTC. Its protein is CALQGPHRGSPLNYGYTF. The V gene is TRBV28, the J gene TRBJ1-2; 7 nucleotides agree with TRBD1. The J segment lost 2 bases and the V segment lost 11 bases, leaving 23 bases of the junction unmatched. Germline values: CDR1 MDHEN, CDR2 SYDVKM. This CDR3 contains 18 residues.

This clonotype was seen ten or more times. J is TRBJ2-2 and V is TRBV6-5, with a weak D call TRBD1 (6 bases). The ends were cut back, 7 bases at V and 6 bases at J, with 12 bases in the middle. This CDR3 has 13 amino acids. Germline V gives CDR1 MNHEY, CDR2 SVGAGI. The CDR3 protein is CASTGEIPGELFF. The CDR3 DNA reads as TGTGCCAGCACAGGGGAAATCCCCGGGGAGCTGTTTTTT.

The table lists this clonotype with many counts. The chain recombines TRBV12-3 or TRBV12-4 with TRBJ2-7, with D possibly matching TRBD2 (7 bases). Trimming pared 11 bases from V and 6 bases from J, leaving 20 bases between. The CDR3 contains 13 residues. The chain's CDR3 is CASKGGGLFEQYF. CDR3 coding DNA: TGTGCCTCGAAAGGGGGGGGCCTATTCGAGCAGTACTTC.

This clonotype was counted at least ten times. The rearrangement uses TRBV6-5 and TRBJ1-1, with a possible D match to TRBD1 (5 bases). Trimming shortened V by 6 bases and J by 3 bases, and 14 bases separated the two germline ends. This CDR3 is built from 14 residues. Germline CDR1 and CDR2: MNHEY and SVGAGI. In nucleotides, the CDR3 is TGTGCCAGCAGCTACCGGTGGGGGGACACTGAAGCTTTCTTT. Protein product: CASSYRWGDTEAFF.

This clonotype was seen many times. V is TRBV5-1 and J is TRBJ2-7; 8 bases map to TRBD1. The J segment lost 2 bases and the V segment lost 3 bases, leaving 4 bases of the junction unmatched. The CDR3 extends over 14 amino acids. Germline V gives CDR1 SGHRS, CDR2 YFSETQ. The CDR3 region is CASSSGQGTYEQYF. CDR3 DNA: TGCGCCAGCAGCTCTGGACAGGGTACCTACGAGCAGTACTTC.